The 17 T cell receptor beta chains below were found in one sample sequenced in a study of shared clonotypes between healthy human individuals. Naive CD8 cells lacked CD45RO, underwent positive selection for CCR7 and left out terminally differentiated effector memory CD45RA+ cells. Sequencing was performed with immunoSEQ multiplex PCR; in TCRdb, only in-frame clones are kept and a portion is missing. The table includes around 2.1 million clones, around 93% detected once. The sequenced sample was naive CD8+ T cells from PBMCs. The source of these receptors is a young man in good health. Some clones in this sample may be carry-over from other donors' samples.

The chain links TRBV6-6 to TRBJ1-1; D is unclear. This CDR3 contains 12 residues. Germline CDR1 MNHNY, CDR2 SVGAGI (reference sequence). V was pared by 5 bases and J by 8 bases, with 12 bases between. The CDR3 sequence is CASSRDQSEAFF. CDR3 bases: TGTGCCAGCAGTAGGGATCAGAGCGAAGCTTTCTTT.

This sequence joins TRBV27 and TRBJ2-2; possibly TRBD2 for D (6 bases). Germline V gene data show CDR1 as MNHEY and CDR2 as SMNVEV (reference sequence). This CDR3 is built from 17 residues. Trimming took off 0 bases at V and 5 bases at J, with 16 bases between the two ends. Written as DNA, the CDR3 is TGTGCCAGCAGTTTATCTCCGGGAGCCGGAAATACCGGGGAGCTGTTTTTT. Its protein is CASSLSPGAGNTGELFF.

This chain connects TRBV5-6 to TRBJ2-7, with D possibly TRBD2 on 5 matching bases. Germline CDR1 is SGHDT and CDR2 is YYEEEE. V shed 3 bases and J shed 5 bases, with 9 bases lying between them. The CDR3 extends over 12 amino acids. CDR3 nucleotides: TGTGCCAGCAGCTCGGACGGGGACGAGCAGTACTTC. It translates to CASSSDGDEQYF.

This chain's CDR3 is CASSRTRQMNTEAFF. In DNA, the CDR3 is TGTGCCAGCAGTCGCACACGACAGATGAACACTGAAGCTTTCTTT. The rearrangement uses TRBV27 and TRBJ1-1, with TRBD1 as a possible D gene (5 bases). CDR3 length equals 15 residues. V lost 5 bases and J 0 bases, leaving 13 bases between the germline ends. Germline V gene data show CDR1 as MNHEY and CDR2 as SMNVEV (reference sequence).

The V call is TRBV7-9, the J call TRBJ2-2; TRBD2 aligns across 12 bases. CDR1 and CDR2 (germline): SEHNR, FQNEAQ (reference sequence). The length of the CDR3 is 13 residues. V was clipped by 10 bases and J by 4 bases; unmatched bases: 1. For the CDR3, the DNA is TGTGCCACTAGCGGGAGGGGCACCGGGGAGCTGTTTTTT. Encoded protein: CATSGRGTGELFF.

V and J are TRBV19 and TRBJ1-4, with TRBD1 as a possible D gene (5 bases). CDR1 is LNHDA and CDR2 is SQIVND in the germline V gene (reference sequence). V lost 5 bases, J lost 4 bases, and 14 bases lay in between. The CDR3 has 15 residues. CDR3 nucleotides: TGTGCCAGTAGTGGTGGACACGGCCTTAATGAAAAACTGTTTTTT. This gives the protein CASSGGHGLNEKLFF.

The chain has TRBV10-3 and TRBJ2-1, with D perhaps being TRBD1 or TRBD2 (5 bases each). The CDR3 covers 16 residues. Trimming removed 5 bases from V and 6 bases from J, with 20 bases in between. Germline lookup yields CDR1 ENHRY and CDR2 SYGVKD. The CDR3, as DNA: TGTGCCATCAGTCTGGGGGAAGTCGAGGTGGGCAATGAGCAGTTCTTC. This sequence encodes CAISLGEVEVGNEQFF.

The gene calls are TRBV14 and TRBJ2-1, with a weak D call TRBD1 (6 bases). CDR1 and CDR2 (germline): SGHDN, FVKESK. Trimming removed 4 bases from V and 0 bases from J, with 16 bases in between. This CDR3 is 17 amino acids long. This CDR3 reads CASSPTWTASSYNEQFF. As DNA, the CDR3 is TGTGCCAGCAGCCCCACCTGGACAGCGAGCTCCTACAATGAGCAGTTCTTC.

This chain joins TRBV30 and TRBJ1-1; D is ambiguous. The germline gives CDR1 GTSNPN, CDR2 SVGIG (reference sequence). The CDR3 covers 15 residues. Trimming shortened V by 4 bases and J by 0 bases, and 15 bases separated the two germline ends. The CDR3 nucleotides are TGTGCCTGGAACCCCCACCCACCCCTGAACACTGAAGCTTTCTTT. As protein: CAWNPHPPLNTEAFF.

The chain links TRBV7-9 to TRBJ1-2; D is unresolved. The V and J ends lost 3 bases and 2 bases respectively, with 13 bases between them. The CDR3 covers 15 residues. From germline, CDR1 is SEHNR and CDR2 FQNEAQ (reference sequence). The CDR3 region is CASSFPAPGNYGYTF. The CDR3 coding sequence is TGTGCCAGCAGCTTCCCGGCCCCTGGAAACTATGGCTACACCTTC.

The rearrangement joins TRBV4-2 to TRBJ1-5; no firm D call. Looked up from germline, CDR1 is LGHNA and CDR2 is YNFKEQ. The ends were cut back, 1 base at V and 0 bases at J, with 13 bases in the middle. The CDR3 sequence is 17 residues long. CDR3 coding DNA: TGTGCCAGCAGCCAAGGGTTGGTCAGGACTAGCAATCAGCCCCAGCATTTT. It specifies CASSQGLVRTSNQPQHF.

This chain connects TRBV4-1 to TRBJ2-1; D is unclear. The V gene lost 4 bases and the J gene lost 4 bases, with 2 bases spanning the gap. This CDR3 is 11 amino acids long. Germline V gene lookup returns CDR1 MGHRA and CDR2 YSYEKL. The chain's CDR3 is CASSLYNEQFF. CDR3 nucleotides: TGCGCCAGCAGCCTATACAATGAGCAGTTCTTC.

V is TRBV7-6 and J is TRBJ2-1; 8 nucleotides agree with TRBD2. Germline values: CDR1 SGHVS, CDR2 FNYEAQ. V lost 2 bases, J lost 4 bases, and 7 bases stayed unmatched. This CDR3 is 16 amino acids long. CDR3 sequence reads: CASSLSTASGYNEQFF. CDR3 DNA sequence: TGTGCCAGCAGCTTATCGACGGCTAGCGGGTACAATGAGCAGTTCTTC.

This sequence joins TRBV4-1 and TRBJ2-7; a possible D gene is TRBD2 (5 bases). CDR1 is MGHRA and CDR2 is YSYEKL in the germline V gene. With 4 bases removed from V and 3 bases from J, the gap between germline ends came to 10 bases. The CDR3 totals 13 residues. CDR3 in DNA: TGCGCCAGCAGCCCACCGGGAAACTACGAGCAGTACTTC. Translating it yields CASSPPGNYEQYF.

This CDR3 reads CASSPGTNPYNEQFF. DNA of the CDR3: TGTGCCAGCTCACCTGGGACTAACCCATACAATGAGCAGTTCTTC. The chain uses TRBV18 and TRBJ2-1, with 7 bases aligning to TRBD2. The CDR3 consists of 15 residues. After removal of 3 bases from V and 4 bases from J, the junction contained 6 bases not matched to a gene. The germline V gene has CDR1 KGHSH and CDR2 LQKENI.

A word on this clone: The same CDR3 can be traced to other DNA sequences in this sample. The V gene is TRBV25-1, the J gene TRBJ1-1; D call uncertain. CDR3 length: 13 amino acids. The germline V gene has CDR1 MGHDK and CDR2 SYGVNS. Trimming removed 1 base at V and 1 base at J, with 4 bases between. In DNA form, the CDR3 reads TGTGCCAGCAGTGAATCAGGGAACACTGAAGCTTTCTTT. It is translated as CASSESGNTEAFF.

The gene calls are TRBV27 and TRBJ2-7, with D uncertain. Looked up from germline, CDR1 is MNHEY and CDR2 is SMNVEV (reference sequence). CDR3 length equals 13 residues. Trimming pared 0 bases from V and 6 bases from J, leaving 9 bases between. Here the CDR3 DNA reads TGTGCCAGCAGTTTATCGCAGTGGGTCGAGCAGTACTTC. Protein product: CASSLSQWVEQYF.